The 17 T cell receptor beta chains listed next were all sequenced from one sample in a study of cytomegalovirus exposure and HLA in healthy donors. The PCR ran on 60 Vbeta and 13 Jbeta primers. The protocol was immunoSEQ multiplex PCR, while the TCRdb copy is restricted to in-frame clones and leaves out a portion. The sample has about 94,000 clones; roughly 76% are singletons. Sequenced sample: PBMCs. The origin of the receptors is a male donor in good health and CMV-seronegative.

CDR3 coding DNA: TGTGCCAGCAGCTCGAGCGGGAGGTCGAATACGCAGTATTTT. Residues: CASSSSGRSNTQYF. This chain uses TRBV7-8 with TRBJ2-3; 9 nucleotides line up with TRBD2. The CDR3 has 14 residues. The junction had 6 bases not matched to a gene; V was cut back by 4 bases and J by 7 bases. From germline, CDR1 is SGHVS and CDR2 FQNEAQ.

The V call is TRBV4-3, the J call TRBJ2-2; 7 bases match TRBD1. The V segment lost 0 bases and the J segment 6 bases; nucleotides outside the gene matches: 7. The germline V gene encodes CDR1 LGHNA and CDR2 YSLEER. The length of the CDR3 is 16 residues. The CDR3 spells CASSQEVQGTAGELFF. The CDR3 coding sequence is TGCGCCAGCAGCCAAGAGGTACAGGGGACGGCCGGGGAGCTGTTTTTT.

This clone was recorded a few times. This sequence joins TRBV4-1 and TRBJ2-3; a weak D match, TRBD2 (6 bases). The V gene's germline CDR1 is MGHRA and CDR2 YSYEKL. Trimming cost V 1 base and J 2 bases, with 13 bases left between them. The CDR3 loop spans 16 amino acids. This CDR3 reads CASSQGNSGFTDTQYF. DNA of the CDR3: TGCGCCAGCAGCCAAGGTAATAGCGGATTCACAGATACGCAGTATTTT.

J is TRBJ2-7 and V is TRBV11-2; 11 bases match TRBD1. CDR3 size: 14 residues. CDR1 is SGHAT, CDR2 FQNNGV, per germline. V shed 6 bases, J shed 2 bases, and the junction held 3 bases outside the gene matches. The CDR3 spells CASRGQGAPYEQYF. The CDR3 nucleotides read TGTGCCAGCAGAGGACAGGGGGCTCCCTACGAGCAGTACTTC. The whole variable domain, remainder taken from reference TRBV11-2 and TRBJ2-7, is EAGVAQSPRYKIIEKRQSVAFWCNPISGHATLYWYQQILGQGPKLLIQFQNNGVVDDSQLPKDRFSAERLKGVDSTLKIQPAKLEDSAVYLCASRGQGAPYEQYFGPGTRLTVT.

V and J are TRBV7-2 and TRBJ1-1, with TRBD1 as a possible D gene (6 bases). The CDR3 consists of 18 residues. In germline, CDR1 is SGHTA, CDR2 FQGNSA. V lost 7 bases and J lost 6, with 30 bases in between. The CDR3 reads CASIEQLGGGRLAAEAFF. The CDR3 DNA follows: TGTGCCAGCATCGAACAACTCGGGGGGGGGCGCCTGGCGGCTGAAGCTTTCTTT.

The rearrangement joins TRBV7-2 to TRBJ1-1, with D perhaps matching TRBD1 (5 bases). The V gene lost 2 bases and the J gene lost 5 bases, with 12 bases spanning the gap. The CDR3 totals 14 residues. Germline lookup yields CDR1 SGHTA and CDR2 FQGNSA. The CDR3 here is CASSLQGGDTEAFF. CDR3 sequence (DNA): TGTGCCAGCAGCTTACAGGGAGGAGATACTGAAGCTTTCTTT.

The gene calls are TRBV2 and TRBJ1-3; TRBD1 might be the D (6 bases). Trimming shortened V by 4 bases and J by 4 bases, and 11 bases separated the two germline ends. This CDR3 contains 14 residues. Per germline, CDR1 SNHLY and CDR2 FYNNEI. CDR3 nucleotides: TGTGCCAGCAGTGTTACGGACAGAGGAAACACCATATATTTT. It yields the protein CASSVTDRGNTIYF.

V usage is TRBV9 and J usage is TRBJ1-1; perhaps TRBD1 as D (5 bases). Trimming stripped 5 bases from V and 7 bases from J, with 21 bases between. CDR1 SGDLS and CDR2 YYNGEE come from the germline V gene. The CDR3 spans 15 residues. The CDR3 reads CASREGGGWGDEAFF. DNA for the CDR3: TGTGCCAGCAGGGAAGGTGGAGGGTGGGGCGATGAAGCTTTCTTT.

This clone appeared a single time. The gene calls are TRBV6-1 and TRBJ1-1; 9 bases are a match to TRBD1. J was trimmed by 3 bases and V by 5 bases; bases with no gene match: 4. The CDR3 loop spans 14 amino acids. CDR1 and CDR2 (germline): MNHNS, SASEGT. The CDR3 nucleotides read TGTGCCAGCAGTAACAGGGGGCCGTACACTGAAGCTTTCTTT. Its translation is CASSNRGPYTEAFF.

This chain links TRBV7-9 with TRBJ1-1; D not certain. CDR1 and CDR2 from the germline V gene are SEHNR and FQNEAQ (reference sequence). The CDR3 covers 15 residues. With 0 bases removed from V and 0 bases from J, the gap between germline ends came to 8 bases. CDR3 coding DNA: TGTGCCAGCAGCTTAGCCGCAGAACTGAACACTGAAGCTTTCTTT. This translates into CASSLAAELNTEAFF.

The genes are TRBV28 and TRBJ2-5; possible D gene TRBD1, 5 bases. The J call may be faulty, since TRBJ2-7 better matches the DNA end. CDR1 and CDR2 from the germline V gene are MDHEN and SYDVKM. The CDR3 is 12 amino acids. CDR3 in amino acids: CASSGTGYEQYF. DNA for the CDR3: TGTGCCAGCAGTGGAACAGGATACGAGCAGTACTTC.

This clone has more than one count but fewer than ten. CDR3 sequence reads: CASSQQIRDSHLWGYTF. The CDR3 coding sequence is TGCGCCAGCAGCCAACAAATCCGGGACAGCCACTTATGGGGCTACACCTTC. V is TRBV4-1 and J is TRBJ1-2; 7 bases are shared with TRBD1. The trim removed 2 bases at V and 8 bases at J, leaving 17 bases unmatched. Germline-derived CDR1 and CDR2 are MGHRA and YSYEKL. This CDR3 contains 17 residues.

In its sample, this clone was seen a few times. The rearrangement uses TRBV5-4 and TRBJ1-2; the match to TRBD1 covers 9 bases. CDR1 and CDR2 from the germline V gene are SGHNT and YYREEE (reference sequence). With 4 bases clipped from V and 6 bases from J, the junction kept 10 bases outside the gene matches. This CDR3 contains 15 residues. CDR3 nucleotide sequence: TGTGCCAGCAGCCAGGACCACAGGGGGCATAATGGCTACACCTTC. Protein: CASSQDHRGHNGYTF.

V is TRBV7-2 and J is TRBJ2-4; 7 positions agree with TRBD1. The CDR3 length is 17 residues. J gave up 1 base and V 4 bases, and 10 bases lay outside the gene matches. The germline gives CDR1 SGHTA, CDR2 FQGNSA. The CDR3 DNA is TGTGCCAGCAGCTCCCCAGACAGGGAATGGGCCAAAAACATTCAGTACTTC. Its protein is CASSSPDREWAKNIQYF.

Details on this clone: Mismatch with germline at one junction end may stem from a read error. DNA of the CDR3: TGTTCCAGCAGCTTCCCCGGGACAGGGGGATACAATGAGCAGTTCTTC. Translating it yields CSSSFPGTGGYNEQFF. The chain has TRBV7-9 and TRBJ2-1; 11 nucleotides agree with TRBD1. This CDR3 has 16 residues. Per the germline V gene, CDR1 is SEHNR and CDR2 is FQNEAQ (reference sequence).

Comments on this clone: Germline is not matched at one junction end, which may reflect a read error. This rearrangement joins TRBV7-9 to TRBJ2-7; D possibly corresponds to TRBD1 (5 bases). The germline CDR1 and CDR2 sequences are SEHNR and FQNEAQ (reference sequence). The CDR3 spans 14 residues. The CDR3 loop reads CSSSLTQDSYEQYF. DNA for the CDR3: TGTTCCAGCAGCTTAACACAGGATTCCTACGAGCAGTACTTC.

The chain couples TRBV9 to TRBJ2-3; D is possibly TRBD2 (5 bases). V was shortened by 0 bases and J by 0 bases, with 8 bases between the two germline ends. CDR1 is SGDLS, CDR2 YYNGEE, per germline. This CDR3 region has 15 residues. CDR3 in amino acids: CASSVVATSTDTQYF. The DNA for the CDR3 is TGTGCCAGCAGCGTAGTAGCGACTAGCACAGATACGCAGTATTTT.